This T cell receptor (beta chain) appears in the sequencing data of a study of control samples from healthy donors and cancer patients. Concerning this clone: Other DNA variants within this sample encode the same CDR3.

The germline V and J ends were trimmed by 0 bases and 4 bases, with 13 bases remaining between them. This CDR3 has 16 amino acids. The V gene's germline CDR1 is MNHEY and CDR2 SVGAGI. This table comes from immunoSEQ multiplex PCR, and its TCRdb copy is limited to in-frame clones, with some not included. This table holds approximately 58,000 clones, roughly 86% found once. Input material: PBMCs. V gene TRBV6-5 combines with J gene TRBJ1-3; D is unclear. The receptor was isolated from a woman aged 55 to 70 with lung cancer. DNA of the CDR3: TGTGCCAGCAGTTACTCAAGCGGGCCCTCCGGAAACACCATATATTTT. Amino acids: CASSYSSGPSGNTIYF.